This TCR beta chain was captured by sequencing in a study of T cell changes during pregnancy in multiple sclerosis. Between the trimmed V and J ends, which lost 3 bases and 7 bases, there was a span of 9 bases. The germline CDR1 and CDR2 sequences are SNHLY and FYNNEI. The CDR3 has 13 residues. The repertoire was sequenced with immunoSEQ multiplex PCR; TCRdb's copy has only in-frame clones and lacks some. The table shows roughly 70,000 clones, with more than 85% occurring only once. Specimen: peripheral blood, collected in the first trimester of pregnancy. The J gene is TRBJ2-2, the V gene TRBV2; unclear D gene. This receptor was taken from a female donor with multiple sclerosis, enrolled in a pregnancy study. The CDR3 DNA reads TGTGCCAGCAGTGAGGAAAGGAGCGGGGAGCTGTTTTTT. This gives the protein CASSEERSGELFF.